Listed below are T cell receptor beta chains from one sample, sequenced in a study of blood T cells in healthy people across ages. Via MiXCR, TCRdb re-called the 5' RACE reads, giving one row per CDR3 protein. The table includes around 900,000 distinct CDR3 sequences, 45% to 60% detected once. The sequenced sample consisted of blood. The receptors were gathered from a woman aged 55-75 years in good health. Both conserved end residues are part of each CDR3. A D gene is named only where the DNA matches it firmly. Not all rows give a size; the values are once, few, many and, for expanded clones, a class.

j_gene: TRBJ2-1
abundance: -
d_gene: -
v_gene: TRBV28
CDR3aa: CASRRLKSPSVNEQFF
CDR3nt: TGTGCCAGCAGACGCCTTAAAAGCCCTAGTGTTAATGAGCAGTTCTTC

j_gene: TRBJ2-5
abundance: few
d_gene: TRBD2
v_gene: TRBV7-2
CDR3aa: CASSAWLAGPQETQYF
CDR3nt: TGTGCCAGCAGCGCGTGGTTAGCGGGGCCTCAAGAGACCCAGTACTTC

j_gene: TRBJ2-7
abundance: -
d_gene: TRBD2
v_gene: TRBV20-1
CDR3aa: CSARDPIGLAGGIYEQYF
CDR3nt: TGCAGTGCTAGAGATCCCATTGGGCTAGCGGGGGGAATCTACGAGCAGTACTTC

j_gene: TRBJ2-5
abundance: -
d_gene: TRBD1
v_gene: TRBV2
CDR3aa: CASSGGTEIRSIQETQYF
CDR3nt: TGTGCCAGCAGTGGGGGGACAGAGATCCGAAGTATCCAAGAGACCCAGTACTTC

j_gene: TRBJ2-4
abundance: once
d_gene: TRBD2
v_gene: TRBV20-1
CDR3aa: CTGTSGPRRNIQYF
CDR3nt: TGCACGGGCACTAGCGGGCCCCGACGAAACATTCAGTACTTC

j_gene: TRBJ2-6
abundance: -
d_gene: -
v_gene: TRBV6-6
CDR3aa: CASSYSPGSPRANVLTF
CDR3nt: TGTGCCAGCAGTTACTCCCCCGGCTCTCCTCGGGCCAACGTCCTGACTTTC

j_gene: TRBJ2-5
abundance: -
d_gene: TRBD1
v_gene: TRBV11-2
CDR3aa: CASSLGGPGQGYQETQYF
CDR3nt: TGTGCCAGCAGCTTAGGCGGCCCCGGACAGGGGTACCAAGAGACCCAGTACTTC

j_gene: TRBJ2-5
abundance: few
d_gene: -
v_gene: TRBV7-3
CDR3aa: CASSFSALRDKETQYF
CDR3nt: TGTGCCAGCAGCTTTAGTGCCCTTCGAGATAAAGAGACCCAGTACTTC

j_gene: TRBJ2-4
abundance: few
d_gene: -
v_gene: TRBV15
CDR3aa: CATRFQGTKNIQYF
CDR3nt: TGTGCCACCAGATTTCAGGGGACAAAAAACATTCAGTACTTC

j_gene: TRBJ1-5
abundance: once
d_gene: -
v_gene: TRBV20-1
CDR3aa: CSASTGTRNQPQHF
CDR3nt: TGCAGTGCTAGTACAGGCACTCGCAATCAGCCCCAGCATTTT

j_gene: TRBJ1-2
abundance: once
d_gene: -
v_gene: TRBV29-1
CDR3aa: CSVEDLGDVGGYTF
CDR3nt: TGCAGCGTTGAAGATCTGGGCGACGTCGGGGGCTACACCTTC